Given below is one T cell receptor beta chain in context. Measured with immunoSEQ multiplex PCR; TCRdb has only the in-frame clones, and not every one. This table holds 120,000 to 150,000 clones, over 80% found once. This entry comes from a study of cytomegalovirus exposure and HLA in healthy donors. This receptor was identified in a man in his late teens or twenties in good health and CMV-seropositive. Sample: PBMCs.

CDR3 nucleotide sequence: TGTGCCAGCTCACCGGGACTGCTCGAATACGAGCAGTACTTC. This sequence encodes CASSPGLLEYEQYF. The rearrangement links TRBV18 to TRBJ2-7; D might be TRBD2 (6 bases). V was clipped by 3 bases and J by 4 bases, with 13 bases between them. The CDR3 is 14 residues long. Germline CDR1 is KGHSH and CDR2 is LQKENI. Full variable domain (missing parts from reference TRBV18 and TRBJ2-7): NAGVMQNPRHLVRRRGQEARLRCSPMKGHSHVYWYRQLPEEGLKFMVYLQKENIIDESGMPKERFSAEFPKEGPSILRIQQVVRGDSAAYFCASSPGLLEYEQYFGPGTRLTVT.